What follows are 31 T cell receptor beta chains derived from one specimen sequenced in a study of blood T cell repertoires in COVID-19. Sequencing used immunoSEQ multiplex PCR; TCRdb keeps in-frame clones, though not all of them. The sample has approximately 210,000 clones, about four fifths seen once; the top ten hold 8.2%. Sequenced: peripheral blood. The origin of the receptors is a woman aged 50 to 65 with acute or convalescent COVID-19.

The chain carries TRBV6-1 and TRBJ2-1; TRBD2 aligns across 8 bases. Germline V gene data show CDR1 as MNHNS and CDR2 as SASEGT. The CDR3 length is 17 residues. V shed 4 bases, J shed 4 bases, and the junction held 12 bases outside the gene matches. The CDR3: CASSVLLSERGYNEQFF. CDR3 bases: TGTGCCAGCAGTGTACTGCTTAGCGAGCGGGGGTACAATGAGCAGTTCTTC.

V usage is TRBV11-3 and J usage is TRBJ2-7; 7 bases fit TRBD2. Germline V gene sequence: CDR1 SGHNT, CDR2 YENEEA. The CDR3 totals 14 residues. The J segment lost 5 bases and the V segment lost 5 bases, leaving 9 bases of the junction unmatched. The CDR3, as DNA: TGTGCCAGCAGCCTCCGCGGGAGAAGCGACGAGCAGTACTTC. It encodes CASSLRGRSDEQYF.

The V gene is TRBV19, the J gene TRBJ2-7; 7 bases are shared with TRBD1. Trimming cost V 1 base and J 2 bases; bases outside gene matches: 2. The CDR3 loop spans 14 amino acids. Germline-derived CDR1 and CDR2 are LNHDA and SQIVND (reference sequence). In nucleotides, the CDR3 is TGTGCCAGTAGTATAGCGGGACAGACCTACGAGCAGTACTTC. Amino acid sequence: CASSIAGQTYEQYF.

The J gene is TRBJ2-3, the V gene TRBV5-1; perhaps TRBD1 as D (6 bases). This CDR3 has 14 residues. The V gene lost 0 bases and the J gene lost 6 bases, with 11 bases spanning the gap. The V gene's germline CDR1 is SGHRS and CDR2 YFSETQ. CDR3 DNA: TGCGCCAGCAGCTTGGACAGGGCTCGGGATACGCAGTATTTT. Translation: CASSLDRARDTQYF.

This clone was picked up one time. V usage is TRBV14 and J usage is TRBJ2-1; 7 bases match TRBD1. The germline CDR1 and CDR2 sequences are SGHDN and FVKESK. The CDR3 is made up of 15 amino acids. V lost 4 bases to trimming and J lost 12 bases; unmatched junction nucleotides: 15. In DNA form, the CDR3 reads TGTGCCAGCAGCCCCGGGGCAGGGGGAGAGGGAAGGCAGTTCTTC. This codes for CASSPGAGGEGRQFF. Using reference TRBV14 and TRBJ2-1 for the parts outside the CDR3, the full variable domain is EAGVTQFPSHSVIEKGQTVTLRCDPISGHDNLYWYRRVMGKEIKFLLHFVKESKQDESGMPNNRFLAERTGGTYSTLKVQPAELEDSGVYFCASSPGAGGEGRQFFGPGTRLTVL.

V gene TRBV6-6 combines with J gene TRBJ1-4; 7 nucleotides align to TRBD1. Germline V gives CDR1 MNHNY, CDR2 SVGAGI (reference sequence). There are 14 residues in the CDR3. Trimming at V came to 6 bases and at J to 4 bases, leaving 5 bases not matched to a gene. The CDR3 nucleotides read TGTGCCAGCAGACACAGGGGAGGTAATGAAAAACTGTTTTTT. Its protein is CASRHRGGNEKLFF.

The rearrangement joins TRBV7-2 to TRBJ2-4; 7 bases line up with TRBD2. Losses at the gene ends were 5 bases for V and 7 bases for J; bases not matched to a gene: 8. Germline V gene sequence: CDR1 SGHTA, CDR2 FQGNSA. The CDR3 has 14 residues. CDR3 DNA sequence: TGTGCCAGCAGCCCCTCGGCGGGAGCGAACATTCAGTACTTC. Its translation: CASSPSAGANIQYF.

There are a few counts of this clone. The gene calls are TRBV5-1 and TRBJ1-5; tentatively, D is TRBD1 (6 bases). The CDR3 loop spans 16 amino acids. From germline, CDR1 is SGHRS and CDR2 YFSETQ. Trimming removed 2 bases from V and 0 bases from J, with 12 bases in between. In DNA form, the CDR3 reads TGCGCCAGCAGCTTTGTTGGACAGAATAGCAATCAGCCCCAGCATTTT. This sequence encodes CASSFVGQNSNQPQHF.

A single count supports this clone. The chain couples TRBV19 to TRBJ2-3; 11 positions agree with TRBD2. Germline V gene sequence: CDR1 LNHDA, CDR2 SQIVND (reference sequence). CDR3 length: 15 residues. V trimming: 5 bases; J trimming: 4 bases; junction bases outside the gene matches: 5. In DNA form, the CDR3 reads TGTGCCAGTAGTCCTAGCGGGAGGCTGGCAGATACGCAGTATTTT. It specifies CASSPSGRLADTQYF.

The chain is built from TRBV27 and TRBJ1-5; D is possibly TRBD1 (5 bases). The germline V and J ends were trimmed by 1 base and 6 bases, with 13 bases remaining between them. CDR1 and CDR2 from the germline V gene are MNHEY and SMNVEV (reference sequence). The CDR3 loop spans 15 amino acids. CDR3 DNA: TGTGCCAGCAGTTTATTTTTCGGGGGGAGTCAGCCCCAGCATTTT. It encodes CASSLFFGGSQPQHF.

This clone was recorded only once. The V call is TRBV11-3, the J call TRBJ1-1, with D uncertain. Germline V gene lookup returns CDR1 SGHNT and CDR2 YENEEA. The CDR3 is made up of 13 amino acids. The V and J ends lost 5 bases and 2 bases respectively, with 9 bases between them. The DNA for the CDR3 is TGTGCCAGCAGCCAAGATAGCAACACTGAAGCTTTCTTT. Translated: CASSQDSNTEAFF.

The CDR3: CASSLGLAGGPGTNTGELFF. The CDR3 nucleotides are TGTGCCAGCAGTTTGGGACTAGCGGGAGGTCCCGGGACGAACACCGGGGAGCTGTTTTTT. The J gene is TRBJ2-2, the V gene TRBV27; TRBD2 matches at 15 bases. CDR1 is MNHEY, CDR2 SMNVEV, per germline (reference sequence). The V gene end was trimmed by 3 bases and the J gene end by 0 bases; junction bases not matched to a gene: 8. The CDR3 is 20 residues long.

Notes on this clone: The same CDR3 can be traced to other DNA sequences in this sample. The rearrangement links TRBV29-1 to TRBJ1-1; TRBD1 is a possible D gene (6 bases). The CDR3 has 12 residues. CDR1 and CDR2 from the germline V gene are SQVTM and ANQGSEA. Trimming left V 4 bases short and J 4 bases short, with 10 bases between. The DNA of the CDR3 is TGCAGCGTTGTGGGGGGGCTCACTGAAGCTTTCTTT. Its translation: CSVVGGLTEAFF. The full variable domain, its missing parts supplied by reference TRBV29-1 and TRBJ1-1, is SAVISQKPSRDICQRGTSLTIQCQVDSQVTMMFWYRQQPGQSLTLIATANQGSEATYESGFVIDKFPISRPNLTFSTLTVSNMSPEDSSIYLCSVVGGLTEAFFGQGTRLTVV.

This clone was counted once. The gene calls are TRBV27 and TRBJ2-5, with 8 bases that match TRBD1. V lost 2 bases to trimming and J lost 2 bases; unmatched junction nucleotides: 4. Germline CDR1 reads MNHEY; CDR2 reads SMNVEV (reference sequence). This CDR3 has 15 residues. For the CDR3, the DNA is TGTGCCAGCAGTTTAATCAGGGGGCAACAAGAGACCCAGTACTTC. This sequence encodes CASSLIRGQQETQYF.

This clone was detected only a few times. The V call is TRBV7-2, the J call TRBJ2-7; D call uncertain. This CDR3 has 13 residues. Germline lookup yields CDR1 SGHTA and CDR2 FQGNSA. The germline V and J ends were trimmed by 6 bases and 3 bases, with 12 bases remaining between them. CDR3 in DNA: TGTGCCAGCAGACACACAGATAACTACGAGCAGTACTTC. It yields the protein CASRHTDNYEQYF.

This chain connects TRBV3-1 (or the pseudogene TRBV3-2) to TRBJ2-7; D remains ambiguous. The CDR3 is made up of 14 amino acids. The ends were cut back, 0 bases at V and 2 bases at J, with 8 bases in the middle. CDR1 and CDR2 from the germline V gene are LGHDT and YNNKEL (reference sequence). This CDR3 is CASSQEDWTYEQYF. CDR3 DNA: TGTGCCAGCAGCCAAGAAGACTGGACCTACGAGCAGTACTTC.

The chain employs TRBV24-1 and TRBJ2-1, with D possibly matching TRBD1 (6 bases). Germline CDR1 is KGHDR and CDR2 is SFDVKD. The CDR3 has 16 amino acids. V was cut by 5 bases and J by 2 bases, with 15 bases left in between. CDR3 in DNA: TGTGCCACCAGTGTCTCAGGGGAAGTACCCTACAATGAGCAGTTCTTC. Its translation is CATSVSGEVPYNEQFF.

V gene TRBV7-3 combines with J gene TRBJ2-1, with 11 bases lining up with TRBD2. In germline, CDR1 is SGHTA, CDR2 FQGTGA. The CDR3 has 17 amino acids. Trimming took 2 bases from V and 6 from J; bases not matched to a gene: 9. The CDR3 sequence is CASSLVGTSGSGNEQFF. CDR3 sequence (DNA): TGTGCCAGCAGCTTAGTAGGAACTAGCGGGAGCGGCAATGAGCAGTTCTTC.

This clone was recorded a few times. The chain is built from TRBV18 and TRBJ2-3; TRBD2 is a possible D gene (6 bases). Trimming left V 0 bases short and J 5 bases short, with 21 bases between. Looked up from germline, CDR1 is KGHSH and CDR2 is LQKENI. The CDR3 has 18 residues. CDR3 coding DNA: TGTGCCAGCTCACCACCGTACGCTACGGTGGGGGGAGGAGATACGCAGTATTTT. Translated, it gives CASSPPYATVGGGDTQYF.

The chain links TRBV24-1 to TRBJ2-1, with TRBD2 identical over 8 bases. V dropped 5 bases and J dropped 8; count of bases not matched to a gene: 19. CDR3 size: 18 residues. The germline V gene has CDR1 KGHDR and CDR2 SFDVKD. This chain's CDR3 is CATSGKLPGGAPDYEQFF. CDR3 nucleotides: TGTGCCACCAGTGGTAAACTGCCGGGAGGGGCCCCGGACTATGAGCAGTTCTTC.

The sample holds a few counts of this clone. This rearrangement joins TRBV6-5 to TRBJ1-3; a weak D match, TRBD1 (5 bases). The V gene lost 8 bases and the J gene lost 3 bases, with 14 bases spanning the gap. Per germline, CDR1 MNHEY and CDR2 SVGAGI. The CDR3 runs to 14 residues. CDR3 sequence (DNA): TGTGCCAGCTTTAGCAGGGACTTTGGAAACACCATATATTTT. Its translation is CASFSRDFGNTIYF.

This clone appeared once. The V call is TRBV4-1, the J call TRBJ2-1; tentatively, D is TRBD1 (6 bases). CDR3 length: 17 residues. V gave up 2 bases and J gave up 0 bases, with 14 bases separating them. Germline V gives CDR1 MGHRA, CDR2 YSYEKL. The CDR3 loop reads CASSQPGHRSSYNEQFF. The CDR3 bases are TGCGCCAGCAGCCAACCGGGACACAGGAGCTCCTACAATGAGCAGTTCTTC.

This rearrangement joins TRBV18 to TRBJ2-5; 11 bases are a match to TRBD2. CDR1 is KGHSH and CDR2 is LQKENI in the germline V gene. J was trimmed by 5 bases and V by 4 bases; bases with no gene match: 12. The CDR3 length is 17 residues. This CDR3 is CASSLFPPGLAAETQYF. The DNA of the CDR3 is TGTGCCAGCTCACTTTTCCCTCCGGGACTAGCGGCGGAGACCCAGTACTTC.

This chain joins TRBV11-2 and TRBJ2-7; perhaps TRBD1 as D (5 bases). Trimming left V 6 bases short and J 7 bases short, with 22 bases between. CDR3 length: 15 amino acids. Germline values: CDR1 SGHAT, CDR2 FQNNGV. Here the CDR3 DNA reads TGTGCCAGCAGAAGACAGACGACTCCTTATGGGGAGCAGTACTTC. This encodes CASRRQTTPYGEQYF. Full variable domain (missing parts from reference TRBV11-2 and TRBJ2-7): EAGVAQSPRYKIIEKRQSVAFWCNPISGHATLYWYQQILGQGPKLLIQFQNNGVVDDSQLPKDRFSAERLKGVDSTLKIQPAKLEDSAVYLCASRRQTTPYGEQYFGPGTRLTVT.

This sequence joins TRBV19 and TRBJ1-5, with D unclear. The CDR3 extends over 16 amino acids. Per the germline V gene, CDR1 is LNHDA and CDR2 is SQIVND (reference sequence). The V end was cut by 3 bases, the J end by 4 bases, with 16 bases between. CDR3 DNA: TGTGCCAGTAGTATTGGAGGGTTCAAGCAGAATCAGCCCCAGCATTTT. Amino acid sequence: CASSIGGFKQNQPQHF.

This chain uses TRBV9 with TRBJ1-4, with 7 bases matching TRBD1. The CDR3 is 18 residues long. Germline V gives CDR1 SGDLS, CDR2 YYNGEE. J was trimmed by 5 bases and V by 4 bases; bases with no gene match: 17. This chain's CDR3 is CASSPGVWQGEINEKLFF. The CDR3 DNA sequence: TGTGCCAGCAGCCCAGGGGTGTGGCAGGGGGAAATCAATGAAAAACTGTTTTTT.

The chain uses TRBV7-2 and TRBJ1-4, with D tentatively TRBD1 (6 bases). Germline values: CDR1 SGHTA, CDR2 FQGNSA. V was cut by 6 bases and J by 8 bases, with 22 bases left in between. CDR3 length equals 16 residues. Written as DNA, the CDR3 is TGTGCCAGCAGTCAAACGAACGGGGGGGCCGGGGAAAAACTGTTTTTT. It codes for CASSQTNGGAGEKLFF.

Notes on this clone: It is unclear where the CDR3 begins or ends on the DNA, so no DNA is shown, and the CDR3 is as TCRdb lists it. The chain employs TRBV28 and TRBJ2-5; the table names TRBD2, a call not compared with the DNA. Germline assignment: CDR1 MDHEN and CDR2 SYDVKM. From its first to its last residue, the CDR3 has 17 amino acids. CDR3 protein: CASSSSGLAGDGETQYF.

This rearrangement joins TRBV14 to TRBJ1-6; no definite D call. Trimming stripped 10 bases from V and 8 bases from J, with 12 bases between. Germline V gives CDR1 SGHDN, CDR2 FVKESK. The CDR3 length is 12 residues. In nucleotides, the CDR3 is TGTGCCACCAGTGGCCTGGATTCACCCCTCCACTTT. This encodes CATSGLDSPLHF. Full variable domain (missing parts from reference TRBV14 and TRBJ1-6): EAGVTQFPSHSVIEKGQTVTLRCDPISGHDNLYWYRRVMGKEIKFLLHFVKESKQDESGMPNNRFLAERTGGTYSTLKVQPAELEDSGVYFCATSGLDSPLHFGNGTRLTVT.

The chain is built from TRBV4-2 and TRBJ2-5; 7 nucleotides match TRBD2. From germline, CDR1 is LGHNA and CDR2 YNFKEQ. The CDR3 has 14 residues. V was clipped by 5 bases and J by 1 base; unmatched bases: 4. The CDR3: CASSGASGQETQYF. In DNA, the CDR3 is TGTGCCAGCAGCGGGGCTAGCGGCCAAGAGACCCAGTACTTC.

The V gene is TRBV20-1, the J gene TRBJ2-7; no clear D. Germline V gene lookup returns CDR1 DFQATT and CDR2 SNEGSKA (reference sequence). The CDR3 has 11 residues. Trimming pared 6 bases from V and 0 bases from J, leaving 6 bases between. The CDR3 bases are TGCAGTGCGGCACCCTCCTACGAGCAGTACTTC. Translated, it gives CSAAPSYEQYF.